One and the same sample provided the 22 T cell receptor beta chains below, sequenced in a study of CD8 T cells in Susac syndrome. An amount of RNA that ranged from 0.5 to 1 ug was reverse transcribed with random hexamers. One entry per CDR3 protein, called by TCRdb with MiXCR from the immunoSEQ multiplex PCR reads. The table has around 190,000 distinct CDR3 sequences, over 85% seen once. Sequencing input: CD4+ T cells from PBMCs. The receptors originated from a human donor in good health.

V is TRBV29-1 and J is TRBJ1-1, with a possible D match to TRBD1 (5 bases). This CDR3 is built from 11 residues. Germline CDR1 SQVTM, CDR2 ANQGSEA. Trimming left V 7 bases short and J 3 bases short, with 9 bases between. CDR3 in DNA: TGCAGCGGGGGGGACTACACTGAAGCTTTCTTT. Its translation: CSGGDYTEAFF.

The rearrangement joins TRBV28 to TRBJ1-5, with D possibly matching TRBD1 (5 bases). Germline assignment: CDR1 MDHEN and CDR2 SYDVKM. Trimming took 4 bases from V and 7 from J, leaving 8 bases between them. The CDR3 contains 12 residues. CDR3 coding DNA: TGTGCCAGCAGTTCAGGGAGACAGCCCCAGCATTTT. It translates to CASSSGRQPQHF.

This chain links TRBV2 with TRBJ2-7, with D perhaps matching TRBD2 (6 bases). This CDR3 spans 15 amino acids. With 4 bases removed from V and 2 bases from J, the gap between germline ends came to 15 bases. Germline values: CDR1 SNHLY, CDR2 FYNNEI. CDR3 DNA: TGTGCCAGCAGTGTCGGAGGGGTTTCGACCTACGAGCAGTACTTC. It specifies CASSVGGVSTYEQYF.

The CDR3 region has the DNA TGTGCCACCAGCAGAGAGGGACAGGGCTACGAGCAGTACTTC. This sequence encodes CATSREGQGYEQYF. V usage is TRBV15 and J usage is TRBJ2-7; TRBD1 aligns across 9 bases. V lost 0 bases to trimming and J lost 3 bases; unmatched junction nucleotides: 0. The CDR3 contains 14 residues. Germline V CDR1 and CDR2: LNHNV, YYDKDF (reference sequence).

The chain couples TRBV12-3 or TRBV12-4 to TRBJ2-7; D may correspond to TRBD1 or TRBD2 (7 bases each). V lost 5 bases to trimming and J lost 6 bases, with 17 bases between them. This CDR3 comprises 14 residues. CDR3 sequence (DNA): TGTGCCAGCAGTACCCAGGGGGGGGCGGGCGAGCAGTACTTC. Translation gives CASSTQGGAGEQYF.

The V gene is TRBV28, the J gene TRBJ1-2; no firm D call. The CDR3 extends over 14 amino acids. CDR1 and CDR2 from the germline V gene are MDHEN and SYDVKM. Deletions cut 5 bases from V and 2 bases from J, with 12 bases between. CDR3 protein: CASSPPRYNYGYTF. In nucleotides, the CDR3 is TGTGCCAGCAGTCCCCCCCGATACAACTATGGCTACACCTTC.

This chain links TRBV28 with TRBJ2-3; 11 bases match TRBD2. Unmatched junction bases numbered 6, after V lost 4 bases and J lost 3 bases. The germline V gene has CDR1 MDHEN and CDR2 SYDVKM. CDR3 size: 16 residues. CDR3 residues: CASSSGTSGRTDTQYF. The CDR3 DNA follows: TGTGCCAGCAGTTCAGGAACTAGCGGGAGAACAGATACGCAGTATTTT. The full variable domain, completed using reference TRBV28 and TRBJ2-3, is DVKVTQSSRYLVKRTGEKVFLECVQDMDHENMFWYRQDPGLGLRLIYFSYDVKMKEKGDIPEGYSVSREKKERFSLILESASTNQTSMYLCASSSGTSGRTDTQYFGPGTRLTVL.

The chain is built from TRBV29-1 and TRBJ1-1; a possible D gene is TRBD1 (5 bases). Germline CDR1 is SQVTM and CDR2 is ANQGSEA. V was cut by 6 bases and J by 9 bases, with 11 bases left in between. The CDR3 spans 10 residues. The CDR3 spells CSVGAGKAFF. The CDR3 DNA reads TGCAGCGTCGGGGCGGGCAAAGCTTTCTTT.

The chain employs TRBV12-3 or TRBV12-4 and TRBJ1-2; TRBD1 agrees at 7 bases. Germline trimming cut 1 base from V and 3 bases from J; bases unmatched to any gene: 5. This CDR3 contains 15 residues. The CDR3 region is CASSLGQRGHYGYTF. The CDR3, as DNA: TGTGCCAGCAGTTTAGGGCAGAGGGGGCACTATGGCTACACCTTC.

The chain couples TRBV3-1 to TRBJ1-1; 10 bases are a match to TRBD1. The ends lost 5 bases at V and 10 bases at J; junction bases unmatched: 13. Germline CDR1 LGHDT, CDR2 YNNKEL (reference sequence). CDR3 size: 15 residues. The CDR3 DNA reads TGTGCCAGCAGCACGCGACCCGGGACAGGGGCGCGAGCTTTCTTT. Its translation is CASSTRPGTGARAFF.

The genes are TRBV27 and TRBJ1-4, with D possibly matching TRBD1 (5 bases). Germline CDR1 and CDR2: MNHEY and SMNVEV (reference sequence). Trimming removed 2 bases at V and 8 bases at J, with 12 bases between. The CDR3 is 14 residues long. Here the CDR3 DNA reads TGTGCCAGCAGTTTAGGCCGGGGACCCGAAAAACTGTTTTTT. Its protein is CASSLGRGPEKLFF.

This chain connects TRBV6-2 or TRBV6-3 to TRBJ1-1; unclear D gene. CDR1 MNHEY and CDR2 SVGEGT come from the germline V gene. The CDR3 has 13 amino acids. Between the trimmed V and J ends, which lost 4 bases and 5 bases, there was a span of 11 bases. The CDR3 bases are TGTGCCAGCAGTTTCGGGTTGGGTACTGAAGCTTTCTTT. As protein: CASSFGLGTEAFF.

This chain uses TRBV28 with TRBJ2-7, with a possible D match to TRBD1 (5 bases). Trimming removed 8 bases at V and 1 base at J, with 9 bases between. The CDR3 totals 12 residues. Germline CDR1 and CDR2: MDHEN and SYDVKM. CDR3 sequence (DNA): TGTGCCAGCGGGGCTCTATCCTACGAGCAGTACTTC. Its translation is CASGALSYEQYF.

The chain combines TRBV30 with TRBJ1-4; a possible D gene is TRBD1 (6 bases). The CDR3 extends over 13 amino acids. Germline CDR1 reads GTSNPN; CDR2 reads SVGIG (reference sequence). The V end was cut by 3 bases, the J end by 8 bases, with 13 bases between. The CDR3 sequence is CAWRQGTREKLFF. The CDR3 region has the DNA TGTGCCTGGAGACAGGGAACCAGGGAAAAACTGTTTTTT.

The chain has TRBV20-1 and TRBJ2-7, with a tentative D call TRBD2 (6 bases). CDR3 length: 16 amino acids. From germline, CDR1 is DFQATT and CDR2 SNEGSKA (reference sequence). Trimming took 0 bases from V and 2 from J, leaving 17 bases between them. The CDR3 DNA follows: TGCAGTGCTAGAGATCGGAGGAGGGAGTGGGCCTACGAGCAGTACTTC. It encodes CSARDRRREWAYEQYF.

This clonotype was counted a few times. The chain is built from TRBV18 and TRBJ2-1; unclear D gene. Germline V gene data show CDR1 as KGHSH and CDR2 as LQKENI. This CDR3 spans 11 amino acids. V lost 4 bases and J 8 bases, leaving 6 bases between the germline ends. CDR3: CASSRSDEQFF. DNA of the CDR3: TGTGCCAGCTCACGAAGCGATGAGCAGTTCTTC.

The chain uses TRBV20-1 and TRBJ2-7, with TRBD2 identical over 8 bases. The J segment lost 3 bases and the V segment lost 4 bases, leaving 8 bases of the junction unmatched. The CDR3 sequence is 14 residues long. Looked up from germline, CDR1 is DFQATT and CDR2 is SNEGSKA (reference sequence). CDR3 nucleotide sequence: TGCAGTGCTAAAGGACAGCGGGGGATCTACGAGCAGTACTTC. Residues: CSAKGQRGIYEQYF.

CDR3 in amino acids: CASSQYDEQYF. In DNA form, the CDR3 reads TGTGCCAGCAGCCAATACGACGAGCAGTACTTC. The V and J genes are TRBV3-1 and TRBJ2-7; D uncertain. Germline assignment: CDR1 LGHDT and CDR2 YNNKEL (reference sequence). This CDR3 region has 11 residues. With 2 bases removed from V and 5 bases from J, the gap between germline ends came to 4 bases.

This clonotype appeared a single time. The rearrangement joins TRBV7-9 to TRBJ1-4; 8 bases are shared with TRBD1. The CDR3 has 15 amino acids. The germline gives CDR1 SEHNR, CDR2 FQNEAQ (reference sequence). The V gene end was trimmed by 5 bases and the J gene end by 4 bases; junction bases not matched to a gene: 6. CDR3 sequence: CASSKWTGINEKLFF. For the CDR3, the DNA is TGTGCCAGCAGCAAATGGACAGGGATTAATGAAAAACTGTTTTTT.

The rearrangement joins TRBV28 to TRBJ1-1; D is unclear. The V end lost 2 bases, the J end lost 10 bases, and 8 bases lay between the germline ends. Germline-derived CDR1 and CDR2 are MDHEN and SYDVKM. CDR3 size: 11 residues. The CDR3 nucleotides are TGTGCCAGCAGTTTAGTATATGGAGCTTTCTTT. Its protein product is CASSLVYGAFF.

This clonotype was seen a single time. V and J are TRBV7-2 and TRBJ2-1; D is unresolved. V dropped 1 base and J dropped 9 bases, with 13 bases sitting between them. Germline CDR1 and CDR2: SGHTA and FQGNSA. CDR3 length: 14 residues. CDR3 DNA: TGTGCCAGCAGCTTAGTTACGGTTGGTGGTGAGCAGTTCTTC. Protein sequence: CASSLVTVGGEQFF.

This chain links TRBV25-1 with TRBJ2-1, with TRBD2 matching 8 bases. The V and J ends lost 2 bases and 2 bases, in that order; junction bases with no gene match: 2. The germline V gene has CDR1 MGHDK and CDR2 SYGVNS. The CDR3 contains 15 residues. DNA of the CDR3: TGTGCCAGCAGTGAACTAGCGGGCACCTACAATGAGCAGTTCTTC. As protein: CASSELAGTYNEQFF. Variable domain in full (rest from reference TRBV25-1 and TRBJ2-1): EADIYQTPRYLVIGTGKKITLECSQTMGHDKMYWYQQDPGMELHLIHYSYGVNSTEKGDLSSESTVSRIRTEHFPLTLESARPSHTSQYLCASSELAGTYNEQFFGPGTRLTVL.